The 5 T cell receptor beta chains listed next were all sequenced from one sample in a study of blood T cell repertoires in COVID-19 (TCRdb year 2020). Preparation of the library involved the immunoSEQ multiplex PCR assay. Not all clones reach the TCRdb copy of this immuneACCESS table, which keeps in-frame sequences only. Checked studies attribute under half of the gap to unresolved V genes and leave the rest unexplained. For this sample the table gives about 140,000 clones, of which 80% to 90% were detected only once. Of the sample, approximately 11% is held by the ten largest clones. Material: peripheral blood. The receptors here all came from a woman at least 80 years old with acute or convalescent COVID-19.

The chain is built from TRBV10-2 and TRBJ1-5, with 7 bases that match TRBD1. This CDR3 comprises 15 residues. V was pared by 6 bases and J by 0 bases, with 5 bases of the junction left unmatched. Germline V gene sequence: CDR1 WSHSY, CDR2 SAAADI. The CDR3 nucleotides are TGCGCCAGCAGGGCCGGGACAGCTAGCAATCAGCCCCAGCATTTT. Its translation: CASRAGTASNQPQHF.

V gene TRBV19 combines with J gene TRBJ1-5; possibly TRBD1 for D (6 bases). The CDR3 runs to 18 residues. The V gene lost 7 bases and the J gene lost 4 bases, with 26 bases spanning the gap. CDR1 and CDR2 (germline): LNHDA, SQIVND (reference sequence). The CDR3 nucleotides are TGTGCCAGTAACGGAGAGATCACCGGGACACGGGTGAATCAGCCCCAGCATTTT. Amino acids: CASNGEITGTRVNQPQHF.

V and J are TRBV13 and TRBJ2-2; TRBD2 is a possible D gene (6 bases). The CDR3 runs to 13 residues. V lost 5 bases and J lost 4, with 8 bases in between. Looked up from germline, CDR1 is PRHDT and CDR2 is FYEKMQ (reference sequence). CDR3 coding DNA: TGTGCCAGCAGCCACGGGGGCACCGGGGAGCTGTTTTTT. Protein sequence: CASSHGGTGELFF.

The chain carries TRBV19 and TRBJ1-2; D is undetermined. The CDR3 runs 15 residues. Trimming removed 3 bases from V and 4 bases from J, with 15 bases in between. CDR1 is LNHDA and CDR2 is SQIVND in the germline V gene (reference sequence). CDR3 amino acids: CASSIGLGAPYGYTF. The CDR3 DNA sequence: TGTGCCAGTAGTATTGGCCTCGGAGCCCCCTATGGCTACACCTTC.

The gene calls are TRBV5-1 and TRBJ1-1; the D is unclear. The CDR3 covers 13 residues. CDR1 is SGHRS, CDR2 YFSETQ, per germline. V gave up 1 base and J gave up 5 bases, with 9 bases separating them. The CDR3 DNA follows: TGCGCCAGCAGCTTGAGCCTAGTGACTGAAGCTTTCTTT. It specifies CASSLSLVTEAFF.